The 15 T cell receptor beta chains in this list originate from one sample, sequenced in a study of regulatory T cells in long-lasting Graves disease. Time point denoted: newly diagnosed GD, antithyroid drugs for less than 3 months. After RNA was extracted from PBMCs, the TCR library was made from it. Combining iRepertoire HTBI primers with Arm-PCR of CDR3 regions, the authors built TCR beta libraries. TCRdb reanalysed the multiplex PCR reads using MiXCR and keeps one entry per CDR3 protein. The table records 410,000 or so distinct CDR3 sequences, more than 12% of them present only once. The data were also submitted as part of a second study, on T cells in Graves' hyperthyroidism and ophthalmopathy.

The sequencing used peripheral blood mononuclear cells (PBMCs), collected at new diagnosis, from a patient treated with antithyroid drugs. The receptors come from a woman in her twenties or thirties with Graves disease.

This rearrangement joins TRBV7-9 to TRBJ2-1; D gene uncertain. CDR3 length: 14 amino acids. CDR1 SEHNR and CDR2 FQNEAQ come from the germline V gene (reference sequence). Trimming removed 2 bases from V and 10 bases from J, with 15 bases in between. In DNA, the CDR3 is TGTGCCAGCAGCTTATCCGTATGGGTCTACGAGCAGTTCTTC. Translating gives CASSLSVWVYEQFF.

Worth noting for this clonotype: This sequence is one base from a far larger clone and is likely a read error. This CDR3 reads CASRPGRGDTDTQYF. CDR3 coding DNA: TGTGCCAGCAGACCGGGACGGGGAGACACAGATACGCAGTATTTT. V usage is TRBV7-6 and J usage is TRBJ2-3, with D possibly called TRBD1 or TRBD2 (5 bases each). V lost 6 bases, J lost 2 bases, and 15 bases lay in between. Germline CDR1 SGHVS, CDR2 FNYEAQ. The CDR3 contains 15 residues.

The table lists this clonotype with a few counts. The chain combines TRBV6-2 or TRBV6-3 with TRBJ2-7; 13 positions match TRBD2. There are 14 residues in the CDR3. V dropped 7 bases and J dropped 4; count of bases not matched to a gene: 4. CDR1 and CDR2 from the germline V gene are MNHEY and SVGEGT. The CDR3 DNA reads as TGTGCCAGCATTGGGGGACTAGCGGGATACGAGCAGTACTTC. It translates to CASIGGLAGYEQYF.

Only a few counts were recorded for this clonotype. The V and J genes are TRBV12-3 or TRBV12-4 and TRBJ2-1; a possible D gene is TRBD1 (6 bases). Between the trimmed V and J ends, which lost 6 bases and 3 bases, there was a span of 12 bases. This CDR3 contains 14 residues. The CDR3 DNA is TGTGCCAGCAGGGTCTGGGACAACTACAATGAGCAGTTCTTC. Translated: CASRVWDNYNEQFF.

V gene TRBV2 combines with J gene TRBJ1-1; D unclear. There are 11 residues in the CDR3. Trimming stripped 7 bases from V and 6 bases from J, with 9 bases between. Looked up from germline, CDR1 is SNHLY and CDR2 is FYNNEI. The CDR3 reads CASTRGPEAFF. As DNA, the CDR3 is TGTGCCAGCACCCGGGGTCCTGAAGCTTTCTTT.

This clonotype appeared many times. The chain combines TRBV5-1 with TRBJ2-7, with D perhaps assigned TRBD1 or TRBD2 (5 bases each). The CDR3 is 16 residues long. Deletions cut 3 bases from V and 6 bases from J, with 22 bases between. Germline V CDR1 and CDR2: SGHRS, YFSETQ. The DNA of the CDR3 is TGCGCCAGCAGCTCGGACAAGTGGCAGGGAGCCGCCGAGCAGTACTTC. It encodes CASSSDKWQGAAEQYF.

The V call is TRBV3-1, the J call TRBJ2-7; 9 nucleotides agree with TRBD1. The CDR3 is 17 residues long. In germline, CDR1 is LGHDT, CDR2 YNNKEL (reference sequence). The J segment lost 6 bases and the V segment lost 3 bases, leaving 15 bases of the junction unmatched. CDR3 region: CASSQKPSGTGMGEQYF. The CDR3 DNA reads TGTGCCAGCAGCCAGAAGCCTTCCGGGACAGGGATGGGCGAGCAGTACTTC.

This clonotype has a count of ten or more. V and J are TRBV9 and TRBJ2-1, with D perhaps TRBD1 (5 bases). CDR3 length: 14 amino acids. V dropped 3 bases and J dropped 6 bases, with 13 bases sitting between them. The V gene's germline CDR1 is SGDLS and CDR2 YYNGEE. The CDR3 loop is CASSGGVGRNEQFF. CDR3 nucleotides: TGTGCCAGCAGCGGTGGAGTGGGGCGCAATGAGCAGTTCTTC.

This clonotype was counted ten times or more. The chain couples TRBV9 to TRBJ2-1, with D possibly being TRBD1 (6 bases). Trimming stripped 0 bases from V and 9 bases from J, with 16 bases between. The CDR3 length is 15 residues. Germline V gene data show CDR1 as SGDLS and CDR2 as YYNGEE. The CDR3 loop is CASSVVPDSGTEQFF. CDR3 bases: TGTGCCAGCAGCGTAGTCCCGGACAGTGGCACTGAGCAGTTCTTC.

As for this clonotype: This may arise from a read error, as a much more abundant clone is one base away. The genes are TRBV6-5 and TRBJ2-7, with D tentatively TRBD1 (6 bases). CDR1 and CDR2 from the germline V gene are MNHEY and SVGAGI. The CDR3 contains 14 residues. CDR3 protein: CASSFQGQSCEQYF. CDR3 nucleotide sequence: TGTGCCAGCAGTTTCCAAGGACAGTCCTGCGAGCAGTACTTC.

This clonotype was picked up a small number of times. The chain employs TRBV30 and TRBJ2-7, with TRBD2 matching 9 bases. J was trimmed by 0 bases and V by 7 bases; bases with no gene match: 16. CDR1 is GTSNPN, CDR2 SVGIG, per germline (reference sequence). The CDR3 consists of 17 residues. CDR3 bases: TGTGCCTCCAAGGCTAGCGGGAAAAGCGGGAGCTCCTACGAGCAGTACTTC. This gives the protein CASKASGKSGSSYEQYF.

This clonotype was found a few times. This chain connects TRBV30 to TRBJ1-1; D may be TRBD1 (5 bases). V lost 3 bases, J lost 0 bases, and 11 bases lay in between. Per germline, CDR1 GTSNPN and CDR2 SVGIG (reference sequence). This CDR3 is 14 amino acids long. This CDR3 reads CAWSLGHLNTEAFF. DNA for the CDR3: TGTGCCTGGAGCCTCGGACACCTGAACACTGAAGCTTTCTTT.

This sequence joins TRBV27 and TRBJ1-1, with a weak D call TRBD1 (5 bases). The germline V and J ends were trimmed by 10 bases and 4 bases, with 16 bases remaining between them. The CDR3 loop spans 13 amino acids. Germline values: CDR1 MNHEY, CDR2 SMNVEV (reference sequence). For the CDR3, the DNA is TGTGCCACCGCGACAGCTTGGAGCACTGAAGCTTTCTTT. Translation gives CATATAWSTEAFF.

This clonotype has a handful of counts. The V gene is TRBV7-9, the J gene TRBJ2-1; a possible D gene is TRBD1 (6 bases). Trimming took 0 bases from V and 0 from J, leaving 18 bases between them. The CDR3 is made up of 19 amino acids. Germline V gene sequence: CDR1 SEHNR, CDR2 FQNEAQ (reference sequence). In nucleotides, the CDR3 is TGTGCCAGCAGCTTAGCGCTCCCCGCCAGGGGTAGCTCCTACAATGAGCAGTTCTTC. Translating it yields CASSLALPARGSSYNEQFF.

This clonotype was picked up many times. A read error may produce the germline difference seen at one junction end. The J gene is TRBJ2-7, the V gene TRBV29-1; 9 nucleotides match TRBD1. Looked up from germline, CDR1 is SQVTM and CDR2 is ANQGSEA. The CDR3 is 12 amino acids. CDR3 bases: TGCAGCGTGGAAGGACAGGGGCACGAGCAGTACTTC. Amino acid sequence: CSVEGQGHEQYF.